These 9 T cell receptor beta chains came from one sample sequenced in a study of PD-1 blockade in classical Hodgkin lymphoma (dated by TCRdb to about 2020). Libraries were prepared through the immunoSEQ multiplex PCR assay. In TCRdb, the immuneACCESS table is reduced to in-frame sequences with V and J assigned. These tables do not hold every clone; where another copy was compared, an unresolved V gene accounts for under half, and the others remain unexplained. Recorded for this sample are tens of thousands of clones; about 85% of them occurred a single time. The ten largest clones represent roughly 8% of the sample. In light of the paper, this sample's time point label describes: cycle 4 day 1 (C4D1), after more than five weeks of nivolumab. All trial patients had relapsed after autologous stem cell transplantation, with cohorts A, B and C differing in prior brentuximab vedotin exposure. Sample: peripheral blood mononuclear cells (PBMCs), taken before the fourth cycle of nivolumab. The receptors derive from a human donor with classical Hodgkin lymphoma.

V gene TRBV4-1 combines with J gene TRBJ1-6; the D is unclear. The CDR3 length is 15 residues. CDR1 and CDR2 from the germline V gene are MGHRA and YSYEKL. V lost 9 bases to trimming and J lost 7 bases, with 19 bases between them. The CDR3 region has the DNA TGCGCCAGTGGACCTTTAGACTCAACCAATTCACCCCTCCACTTT. Translating it yields CASGPLDSTNSPLHF.

The chain joins TRBV5-1 to TRBJ2-2, with 7 bases that match TRBD1. Per germline, CDR1 SGHRS and CDR2 YFSETQ. Losses at the gene ends were 2 bases for V and 2 bases for J; bases not matched to a gene: 9. The CDR3 length is 17 residues. The CDR3 coding sequence is TGCGCCAGCAGCTTATCGGGTCGACAGGGCAACACCGGGGAGCTGTTTTTT. Translation: CASSLSGRQGNTGELFF.

The V gene is TRBV6-5, the J gene TRBJ2-7; 8 positions match TRBD1. The germline V gene encodes CDR1 MNHEY and CDR2 SVGAGI. There are 14 residues in the CDR3. After removal of 2 bases from V and 3 bases from J, the junction contained 3 bases not matched to a gene. CDR3 sequence reads: CASSYRDRSYEQYF. In DNA form, the CDR3 reads TGTGCCAGCAGTTACAGGGACAGGAGCTACGAGCAGTACTTC.

The chain combines TRBV28 with TRBJ2-1; 12 positions match TRBD2. Germline-derived CDR1 and CDR2 are MDHEN and SYDVKM. The CDR3 length is 17 residues. J was trimmed by 6 bases and V by 7 bases; bases with no gene match: 13. The CDR3 loop is CASITNELAGGLNEQFF. The DNA of the CDR3 is TGTGCCAGCATCACCAACGAGCTAGCGGGGGGGCTCAATGAGCAGTTCTTC.

The chain has TRBV30 and TRBJ1-1; D not resolved. Trimming removed 7 bases at V and 4 bases at J, with 19 bases between. Germline V gene data show CDR1 as GTSNPN and CDR2 as SVGIG (reference sequence). The CDR3 is 14 amino acids. The CDR3 bases are TGTGCCTCCACCGGGCAACAAACGGGCACTGAAGCTTTCTTT. This codes for CASTGQQTGTEAFF.

By frequency in the sample, this clone is medium-sized. The junction and the germline gene differ at one end; a read error may be behind it. The chain has TRBV4-1 and TRBJ2-2; perhaps TRBD2 as D (5 bases). This CDR3 spans 12 amino acids. Germline V lookup: CDR1 MGHRA, CDR2 YSYEKL. DNA of the CDR3: TGCGCCAGCAGCCGGAGCCACCGGGGAGCTGTTTTT. Protein sequence: CASSRSHRGAVF.

The chain recombines TRBV7-9 with TRBJ2-4; 10 bases are shared with TRBD1. Germline V lookup: CDR1 SEHNR, CDR2 FQNEAQ (reference sequence). V shed 11 bases, J shed 9 bases, and the junction held 13 bases outside the gene matches. This CDR3 is built from 14 residues. CDR3 nucleotides: TGTGCCGGGGAGGGGGACAGGGGTAGGAGCATTCAGTACTTC. Its translation: CAGEGDRGRSIQYF.

This sequence joins TRBV7-9 and TRBJ1-5, with D tentatively TRBD1 (6 bases). Germline CDR1 SEHNR, CDR2 FQNEAQ (reference sequence). V was cut by 5 bases and J by 2 bases, with 16 bases left in between. The CDR3 sequence is 16 residues long. The chain's CDR3 is CASSTYTGKGNQPQHF. The CDR3 DNA sequence: TGTGCCAGCAGCACCTACACAGGGAAAGGCAATCAGCCCCAGCATTTT.

The chain joins TRBV28 to TRBJ1-2; no reliable D call. The CDR3 is 15 amino acids. The germline V gene encodes CDR1 MDHEN and CDR2 SYDVKM. V lost 1 base to trimming and J lost 13 bases, with 22 bases between them. The CDR3 sequence is CASSLLNSAGQMSTF. The CDR3 DNA reads as TGTGCCAGCAGTTTATTAAATTCCGCAGGCCAAATGAGCACCTTC.